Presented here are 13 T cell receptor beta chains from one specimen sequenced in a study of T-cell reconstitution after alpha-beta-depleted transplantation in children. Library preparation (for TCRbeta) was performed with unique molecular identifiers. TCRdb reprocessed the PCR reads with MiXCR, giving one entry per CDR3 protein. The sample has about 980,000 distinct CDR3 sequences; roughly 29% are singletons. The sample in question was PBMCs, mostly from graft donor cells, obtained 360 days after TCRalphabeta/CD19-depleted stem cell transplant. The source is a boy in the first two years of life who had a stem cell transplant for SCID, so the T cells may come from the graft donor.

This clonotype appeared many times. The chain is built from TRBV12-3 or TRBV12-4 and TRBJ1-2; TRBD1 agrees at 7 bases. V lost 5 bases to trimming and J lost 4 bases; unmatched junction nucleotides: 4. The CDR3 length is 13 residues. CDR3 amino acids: CASSLDRFYGYTF. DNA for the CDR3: TGTGCCAGCAGTCTGGACAGGTTCTATGGCTACACCTTC.

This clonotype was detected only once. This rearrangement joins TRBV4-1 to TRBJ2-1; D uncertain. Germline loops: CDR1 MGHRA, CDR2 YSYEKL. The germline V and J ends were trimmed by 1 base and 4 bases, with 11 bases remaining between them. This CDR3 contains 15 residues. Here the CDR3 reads CASSQVGSLYNEQFF. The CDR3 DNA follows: TGCGCCAGCAGCCAAGTTGGCAGCCTTTACAATGAGCAGTTCTTC.

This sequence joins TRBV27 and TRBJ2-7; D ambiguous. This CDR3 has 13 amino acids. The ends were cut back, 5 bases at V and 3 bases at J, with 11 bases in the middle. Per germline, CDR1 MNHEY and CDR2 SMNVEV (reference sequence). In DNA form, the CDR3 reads TGTGCCAGCAGTGTCCGGCCCCACTACGAGCAGTACTTC. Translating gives CASSVRPHYEQYF.

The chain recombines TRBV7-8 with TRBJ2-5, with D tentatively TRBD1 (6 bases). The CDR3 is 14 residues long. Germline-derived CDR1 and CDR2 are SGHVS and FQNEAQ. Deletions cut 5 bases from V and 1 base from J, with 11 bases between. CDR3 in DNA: TGTGCCAGCAGCCAGGGACATCTCCAAGAGACCCAGTACTTC. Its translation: CASSQGHLQETQYF.

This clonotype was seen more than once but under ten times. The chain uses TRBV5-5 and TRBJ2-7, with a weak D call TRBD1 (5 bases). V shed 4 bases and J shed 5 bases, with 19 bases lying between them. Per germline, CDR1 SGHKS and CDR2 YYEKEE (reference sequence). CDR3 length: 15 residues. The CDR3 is CASSAIRKGWDEQYF. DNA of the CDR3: TGTGCCAGCAGCGCGATAAGGAAGGGGTGGGACGAGCAGTACTTC.

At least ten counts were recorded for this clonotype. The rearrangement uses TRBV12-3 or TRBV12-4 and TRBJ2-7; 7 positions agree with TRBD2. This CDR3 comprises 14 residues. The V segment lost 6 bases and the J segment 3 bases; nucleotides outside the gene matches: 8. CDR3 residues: CASSPRLASYEQYF. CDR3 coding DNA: TGTGCCAGCAGCCCAAGACTAGCCAGCTACGAGCAGTACTTC.

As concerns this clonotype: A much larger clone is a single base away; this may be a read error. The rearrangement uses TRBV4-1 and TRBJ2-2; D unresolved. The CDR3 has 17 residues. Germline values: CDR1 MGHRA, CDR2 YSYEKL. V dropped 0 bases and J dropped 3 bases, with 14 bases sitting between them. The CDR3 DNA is TGCGCCAGCAGCCAAGATTTCCCACAGCTTTACACCGGGGAGCTGTTTTTT. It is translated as CASSQDFPQLYTGELFF.

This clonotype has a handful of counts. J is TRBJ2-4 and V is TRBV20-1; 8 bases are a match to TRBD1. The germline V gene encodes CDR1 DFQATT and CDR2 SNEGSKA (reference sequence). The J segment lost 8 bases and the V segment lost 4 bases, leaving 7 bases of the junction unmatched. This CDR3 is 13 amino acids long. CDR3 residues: CSANGQGTDIQYF. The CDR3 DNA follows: TGCAGTGCTAACGGACAGGGTACAGACATTCAGTACTTC.

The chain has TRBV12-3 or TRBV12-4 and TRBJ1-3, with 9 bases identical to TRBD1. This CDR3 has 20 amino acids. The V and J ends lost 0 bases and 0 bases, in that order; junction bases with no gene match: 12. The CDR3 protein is CASSLAAGTGTLLSGNTIYF. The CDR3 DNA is TGTGCCAGCAGTTTAGCCGCGGGGACAGGGACCCTTCTCTCTGGAAACACCATATATTTT.

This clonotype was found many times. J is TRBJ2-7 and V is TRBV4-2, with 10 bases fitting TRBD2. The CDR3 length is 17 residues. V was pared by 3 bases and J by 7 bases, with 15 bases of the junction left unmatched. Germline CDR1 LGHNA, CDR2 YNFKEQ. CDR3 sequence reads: CASSHLTQRGGSREQYF. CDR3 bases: TGTGCCAGCAGCCACCTCACTCAGCGGGGGGGCTCGCGAGAGCAGTACTTC.

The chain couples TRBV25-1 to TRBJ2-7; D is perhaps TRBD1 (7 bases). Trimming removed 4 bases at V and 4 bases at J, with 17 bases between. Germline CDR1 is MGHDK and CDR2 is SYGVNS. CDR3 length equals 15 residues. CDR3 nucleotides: TGTGCCAGCAGTGGGGGGGCAGGGGGGAAATACGAGCAGTACTTC. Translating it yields CASSGGAGGKYEQYF.

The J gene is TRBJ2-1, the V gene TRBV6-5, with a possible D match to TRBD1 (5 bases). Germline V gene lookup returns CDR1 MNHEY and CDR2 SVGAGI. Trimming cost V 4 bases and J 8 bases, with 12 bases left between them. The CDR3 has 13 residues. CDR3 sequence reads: CASSLIQGHEQFF. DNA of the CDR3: TGTGCCAGCAGTTTAATCCAGGGCCATGAGCAGTTCTTC.

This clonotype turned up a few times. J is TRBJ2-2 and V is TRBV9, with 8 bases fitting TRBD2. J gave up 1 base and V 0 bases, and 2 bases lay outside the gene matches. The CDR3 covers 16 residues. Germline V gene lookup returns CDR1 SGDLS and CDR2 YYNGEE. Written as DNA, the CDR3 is TGTGCCAGCAGCGTAGGTCTAGCGGGGAACACCGGGGAGCTGTTTTTT. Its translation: CASSVGLAGNTGELFF.